This T cell receptor (beta chain) was documented in a study of blood T cell repertoires in COVID-19. Study summary: T cells, B-cell-depleted T cells, or PBMCs supplied cDNA or gDNA.

Original analysis: Amplified reference gene primers provided the basis for estimating nucleated cell counts. TCRdb's table, derived via immunoSEQ multiplex PCR, lists solely in-frame clones and lacks some. The DNA was the basis for D and trimming; V, J and clone size are from that table. The table shows approximately 58,000 clones, with about three quarters occurring only once. Per germline, CDR1 SGHDT and CDR2 YYEEEE. The CDR3 spans 14 residues. V was clipped by 0 bases and J by 6 bases, with 12 bases between them. The sequence was collected from a man between 65 and 85 years old with active or convalescent COVID-19. The specimen sequenced was peripheral blood. J is TRBJ1-1 and V is TRBV5-6; weak D call: TRBD1 (6 bases). CDR3 nucleotides: TGTGCCAGCAGCTTGGCCTCGGACAGTCCTGAAGCTTTCTTT. As protein: CASSLASDSPEAFF.